Each of the 8 T cell receptor beta chains below was sequenced from the same sample in a study of shared clonotypes between healthy human individuals. Clones were sequenced by immunoSEQ multiplex PCR, and TCRdb holds only the in-frame ones, with some missing. The sample holds around 2.5 million clones; roughly 93% are singletons and the top ten take about 0.34%. The specimen sequenced was naive CD4+ T cells from PBMCs. The subset here: CD45RA+ positively selected. Receptors originate from a man aged 18 to 30 in good health. Some clones in this sample may be carry-over from other donors' samples.

This clone was seen a handful of times. Within the sample, other DNA sequences also encode this same CDR3. This sequence joins TRBV2 and TRBJ1-2; possibly TRBD1 for D (6 bases). The CDR3 spans 13 residues. V shed 6 bases and J shed 2 bases, with 10 bases lying between them. The germline V gene has CDR1 SNHLY and CDR2 FYNNEI. The CDR3 DNA sequence: TGTGCCAGCAGCCTCGACAGGAACTATGGCTACACCTTC. It encodes CASSLDRNYGYTF.

This chain links TRBV19 with TRBJ2-2, with 9 nucleotides matching TRBD2. Germline assignment: CDR1 LNHDA and CDR2 SQIVND (reference sequence). The trim removed 6 bases at V and 1 base at J, leaving 9 bases unmatched. This CDR3 has 17 amino acids. Here the CDR3 reads CASRPARLAVNTGELFF. In DNA, the CDR3 is TGTGCCAGTAGACCTGCCCGACTAGCGGTGAACACCGGGGAGCTGTTTTTT.

Concerning this clone: This sample includes further DNA sequences coding for the same CDR3. Written as DNA, the CDR3 is TGTGCCAGCAGCTTTTTGTACAATGAGCAGTTCTTC. Translated, it gives CASSFLYNEQFF. V gene TRBV7-9 combines with J gene TRBJ2-1; D call uncertain. V was clipped by 3 bases and J by 4 bases, with 4 bases between them. Germline V lookup: CDR1 SEHNR, CDR2 FQNEAQ (reference sequence). The CDR3 runs 12 residues.

As DNA, the CDR3 is TGTGCCATCAGTGAACCGGGAGCAGGGGGGAATGAGCAGTTCTTC. It specifies CAISEPGAGGNEQFF. The chain recombines TRBV10-3 with TRBJ2-1; possible D gene TRBD1, 7 bases. This CDR3 has 15 amino acids. Germline V gives CDR1 ENHRY, CDR2 SYGVKD. Trimming removed 3 bases from V and 7 bases from J, with 16 bases in between.

The rearrangement uses TRBV7-8 and TRBJ2-7; D is uncertain. Trimming cost V 5 bases and J 3 bases, with 11 bases left between them. The CDR3 is 13 residues long. The germline V gene has CDR1 SGHVS and CDR2 FQNEAQ. CDR3 in DNA: TGTGCCAGCAGCGTAGGTTCAGGCTACGAGCAGTACTTC. Residues: CASSVGSGYEQYF. The whole variable domain, remainder taken from reference TRBV7-8 and TRBJ2-7, is GAGVSQSPRYKVAKRGQDVALRCDPISGHVSLFWYQQALGQGPEFLTYFQNEAQLDKSGLPSDRFFAERPEGSVSTLKIQRTQQEDSAVYLCASSVGSGYEQYFGPGTRLTVT.

This clone was seen a handful of times. The V and J genes are TRBV12-5 and TRBJ1-1; no firm D call. The V gene lost 6 bases and the J gene lost 3 bases, with 14 bases spanning the gap. The CDR3 spans 14 residues. Germline V CDR1 and CDR2: LGHNT, FRNRAP. The CDR3 sequence is CASGIKGMDTEAFF. In DNA form, the CDR3 reads TGTGCTAGTGGAATAAAAGGGATGGACACTGAAGCTTTCTTT.

This chain joins TRBV21-1 and TRBJ1-5; TRBD1, the table's D call, lacks a check against the DNA. TRBV21-1 is a recognized pseudogene. The CDR3 loop spans 15 amino acids. The chain's CDR3 is CASSNGTGGSQPQHF. Written as DNA, the CDR3 is TGTGCCAGCAGCAATGGGACAGGGGGCTCTCAGCCCCAGCATTTT.

This rearrangement joins TRBV27 to TRBJ1-4; D is unresolved. Germline lookup yields CDR1 MNHEY and CDR2 SMNVEV (reference sequence). The V end lost 10 bases, the J end lost 7 bases, and 16 bases lay between the germline ends. This CDR3 comprises 13 residues. The CDR3 nucleotides are TGTGCCACCTCTAACACGCCAGGTGAAAAACTGTTTTTT. Its translation is CATSNTPGEKLFF.